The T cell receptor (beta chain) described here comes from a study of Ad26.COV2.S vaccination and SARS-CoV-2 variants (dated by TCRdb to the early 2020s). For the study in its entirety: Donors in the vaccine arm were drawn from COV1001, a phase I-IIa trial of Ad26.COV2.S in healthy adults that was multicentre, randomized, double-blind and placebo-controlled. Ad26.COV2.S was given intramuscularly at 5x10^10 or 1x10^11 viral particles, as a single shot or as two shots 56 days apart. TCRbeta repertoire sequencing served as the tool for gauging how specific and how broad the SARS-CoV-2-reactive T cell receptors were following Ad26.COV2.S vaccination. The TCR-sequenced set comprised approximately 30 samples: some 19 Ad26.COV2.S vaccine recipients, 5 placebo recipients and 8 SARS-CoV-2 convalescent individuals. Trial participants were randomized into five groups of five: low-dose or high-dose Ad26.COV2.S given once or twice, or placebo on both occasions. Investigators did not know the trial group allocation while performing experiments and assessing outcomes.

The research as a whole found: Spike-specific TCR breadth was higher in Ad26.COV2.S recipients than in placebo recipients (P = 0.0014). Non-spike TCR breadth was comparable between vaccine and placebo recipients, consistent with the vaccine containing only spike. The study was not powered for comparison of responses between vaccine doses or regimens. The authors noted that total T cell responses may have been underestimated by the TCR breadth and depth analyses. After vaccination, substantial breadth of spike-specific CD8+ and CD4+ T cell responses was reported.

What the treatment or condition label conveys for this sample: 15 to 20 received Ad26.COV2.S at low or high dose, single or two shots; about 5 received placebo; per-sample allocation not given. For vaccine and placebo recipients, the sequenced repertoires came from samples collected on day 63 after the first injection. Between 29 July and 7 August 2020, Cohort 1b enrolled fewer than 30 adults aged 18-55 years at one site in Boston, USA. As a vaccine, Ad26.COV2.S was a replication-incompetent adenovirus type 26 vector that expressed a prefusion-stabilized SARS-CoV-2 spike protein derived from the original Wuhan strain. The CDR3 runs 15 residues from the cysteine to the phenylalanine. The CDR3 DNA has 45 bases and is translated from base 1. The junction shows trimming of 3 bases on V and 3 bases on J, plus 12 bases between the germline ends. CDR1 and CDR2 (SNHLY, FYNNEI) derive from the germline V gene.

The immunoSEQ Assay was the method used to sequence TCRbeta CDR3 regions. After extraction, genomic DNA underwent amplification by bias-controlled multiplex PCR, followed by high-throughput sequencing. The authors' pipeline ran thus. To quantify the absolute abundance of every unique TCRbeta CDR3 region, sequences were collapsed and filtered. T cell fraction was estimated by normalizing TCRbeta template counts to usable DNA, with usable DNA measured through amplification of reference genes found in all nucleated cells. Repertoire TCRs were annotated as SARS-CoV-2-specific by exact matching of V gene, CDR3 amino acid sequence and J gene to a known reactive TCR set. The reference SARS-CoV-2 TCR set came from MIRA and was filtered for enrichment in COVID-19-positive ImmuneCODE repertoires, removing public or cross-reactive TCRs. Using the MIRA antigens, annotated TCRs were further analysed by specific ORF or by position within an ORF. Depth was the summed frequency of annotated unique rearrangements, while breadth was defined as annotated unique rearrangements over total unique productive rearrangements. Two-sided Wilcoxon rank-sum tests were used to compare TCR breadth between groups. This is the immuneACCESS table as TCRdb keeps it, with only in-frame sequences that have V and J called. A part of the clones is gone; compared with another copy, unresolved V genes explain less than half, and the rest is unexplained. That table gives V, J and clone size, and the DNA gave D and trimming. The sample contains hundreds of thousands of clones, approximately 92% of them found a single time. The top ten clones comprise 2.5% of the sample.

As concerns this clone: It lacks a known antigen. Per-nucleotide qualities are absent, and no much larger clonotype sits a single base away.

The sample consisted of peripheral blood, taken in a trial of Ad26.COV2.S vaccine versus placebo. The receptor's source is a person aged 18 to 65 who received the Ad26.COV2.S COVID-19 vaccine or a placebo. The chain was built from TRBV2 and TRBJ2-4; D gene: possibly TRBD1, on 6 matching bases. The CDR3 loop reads CASSEPGVGKNIQYF. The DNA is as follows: TGTGCCAGCAGTGAGCCAGGGGTAGGCAAAAACATTCAGTACTTC. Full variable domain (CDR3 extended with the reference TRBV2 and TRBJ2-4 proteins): EPEVTQTPSHQVTQMGQEVILRCVPISNHLYFYWYRQILGQKVEFLVSFYNNEISEKSEIFDDQFSVERPDGSNFTLKIRSTKLEDSAMYFCASSEPGVGKNIQYFGAGTRLSVL.